A selection of T cell receptor beta chains follows, all from one sample in a study of T cell responses to AZD1222 COVID-19 vaccine. Method: immunoSEQ multiplex PCR; TCRdb's copy keeps in-frame clones and lacks some. The sample shows just under 150,000 clones, more than 70% of them seen only once. Specimen: peripheral blood, collected 28 days after the second AZD1222 dose. These receptors all stem from an adult who received the AZD1222 COVID-19 vaccine. CDR3s include the opening cysteine and the closing phenylalanine or tryptophan. Each record gives: clone size, D gene, J gene, V gene, CDR3 protein, CDR3 DNA. The D gene is left open where the match is weak. Clone size is shown for a subset of rows, as once, few, many or a class of expanded clone.

abundance: .; d_gene: .; j_gene: TRBJ1-2; v_gene: TRBV5-6; CDR3aa: CASSLKGGNYGYTF; CDR3nt: TGTGCCAGCAGCTTGAAGGGTGGGAACTATGGCTACACCTTC
abundance: .; d_gene: .; j_gene: TRBJ2-7; v_gene: TRBV19; CDR3aa: CASSGWGIYEQYF; CDR3nt: TGTGCCAGTAGTGGCTGGGGGATCTACGAGCAGTACTTC
abundance: .; d_gene: .; j_gene: TRBJ2-1; v_gene: TRBV5-1; CDR3aa: CASSLTREYNEQFF; CDR3nt: TGCGCCAGCAGCCTAACCCGGGAGTACAATGAGCAGTTCTTC
abundance: .; d_gene: .; j_gene: TRBJ2-2; v_gene: TRBV7-9; CDR3aa: CASSLEDGVTGELFF; CDR3nt: TGTGCCAGCAGCTTAGAGGACGGGGTCACCGGGGAGCTGTTTTTT
abundance: .; d_gene: TRBD1; j_gene: TRBJ1-4; v_gene: TRBV13; CDR3aa: CASSFSTNTGVTNEKLFF; CDR3nt: TGTGCCAGCAGCTTCTCCACCAATACAGGGGTGACTAATGAAAAACTGTTTTTT
abundance: .; d_gene: TRBD2; j_gene: TRBJ2-1; v_gene: TRBV7-9; CDR3aa: CASSWVGGRGNEQFF; CDR3nt: TGTGCCAGCAGCTGGGTTGGCGGGAGGGGTAATGAGCAGTTCTTC
abundance: .; d_gene: .; j_gene: TRBJ2-1; v_gene: TRBV5-8; CDR3aa: CASNSWGGGIDEQFF; CDR3nt: TGTGCCAGCAACTCTTGGGGAGGGGGCATCGATGAGCAGTTCTTC
abundance: .; d_gene: .; j_gene: TRBJ1-2; v_gene: TRBV24-1; CDR3aa: CATSGPGIANYGYTF; CDR3nt: TGTGCCACCAGTGGCCCGGGAATAGCAAACTATGGCTACACCTTC
abundance: .; d_gene: TRBD1; j_gene: TRBJ1-5; v_gene: TRBV18; CDR3aa: CASSPVQGGGQPQHF; CDR3nt: TGTGCCAGCTCACCAGTACAGGGGGGGGGCCAGCCCCAGCATTTT
abundance: .; d_gene: .; j_gene: TRBJ1-3; v_gene: TRBV7-8; CDR3aa: CASSLETGHIGDTIYF; CDR3nt: TGTGCCAGCAGCTTAGAGACAGGCCACATAGGGGACACCATATATTTT
abundance: .; d_gene: TRBD2; j_gene: TRBJ2-1; v_gene: TRBV3-1/TRBV3-2; CDR3aa: CASSPSSGTSGSSYNEQFF; CDR3nt: TGTGCCAGCAGCCCCTCCTCGGGGACTAGCGGGAGCTCCTACAATGAGCAGTTCTTC
abundance: .; d_gene: .; j_gene: TRBJ1-4; v_gene: TRBV9; CDR3aa: CASNPGPGYEKLFF; CDR3nt: TGTGCCAGCAACCCAGGCCCGGGCTATGAAAAACTGTTTTTT
abundance: .; d_gene: .; j_gene: TRBJ1-1; v_gene: TRBV6-2/TRBV6-3; CDR3aa: CASSWGTEAFF; CDR3nt: TGTGCCAGCAGCTGGGGGACTGAAGCTTTCTTT
abundance: .; d_gene: .; j_gene: TRBJ1-2; v_gene: TRBV6-5; CDR3aa: CASRLDSNYGYTF; CDR3nt: TGTGCCAGCAGATTGGACAGTAACTATGGCTACACCTTC
abundance: .; d_gene: TRBD2; j_gene: TRBJ2-1; v_gene: TRBV10-3; CDR3aa: CAISLTSVDEQFF; CDR3nt: TGTGCCATCAGTCTGACTAGCGTCGATGAGCAGTTCTTC
abundance: .; d_gene: .; j_gene: TRBJ1-4; v_gene: TRBV4-1; CDR3aa: CASSPPGSNFPEKLFF; CDR3nt: TGCGCCAGCAGCCCACCCGGGAGTAACTTCCCCGAAAAACTGTTTTTT
abundance: .; d_gene: .; j_gene: TRBJ2-1; v_gene: TRBV4-3; CDR3aa: CASSQLSEPYNEQFF; CDR3nt: TGCGCCAGCAGCCAACTGTCAGAGCCCTACAATGAGCAGTTCTTC
abundance: .; d_gene: .; j_gene: TRBJ2-1; v_gene: TRBV30; CDR3aa: CAWSYRWGNYEQFF; CDR3nt: TGTGCCTGGAGCTATCGTTGGGGGAATTATGAGCAGTTCTTC
abundance: .; d_gene: .; j_gene: TRBJ1-1; v_gene: TRBV9; CDR3aa: CASMATEAFF; CDR3nt: TGTGCCAGCATGGCCACTGAAGCTTTCTTT
abundance: .; d_gene: TRBD1; j_gene: TRBJ1-1; v_gene: TRBV6-6; CDR3aa: CASSLGTGGSLVLLHVEAFF; CDR3nt: TGTGCCAGCAGTCTAGGGACAGGGGGCTCACTAGTCCTTCTGCATGTGGAAGCTTTCTTT
abundance: .; d_gene: TRBD1; j_gene: TRBJ1-6; v_gene: TRBV28; CDR3aa: CASSPPGQVSPLHF; CDR3nt: TGTGCCAGCAGTCCACCGGGACAGGTTTCACCCCTCCACTTT
abundance: .; d_gene: .; j_gene: TRBJ2-5; v_gene: TRBV3-1/TRBV3-2; CDR3aa: CASSQDHETQYF; CDR3nt: TGTGCCAGCAGCCAAGATCACGAGACCCAGTACTTC
abundance: .; d_gene: .; j_gene: TRBJ2-5; v_gene: TRBV12-3/TRBV12-4; CDR3aa: CASRGELQETQYF; CDR3nt: TGTGCCAGCAGGGGGGAACTCCAAGAGACCCAGTACTTC
abundance: .; d_gene: .; j_gene: TRBJ1-1; v_gene: TRBV7-2; CDR3aa: CASRHDSTGTVGTEAFF; CDR3nt: TGTGCCAGCAGACATGACAGTACAGGGACTGTGGGCACTGAAGCTTTCTTT
abundance: .; d_gene: .; j_gene: TRBJ1-3; v_gene: TRBV5-1; CDR3aa: CASRPSAGSGNTIYF; CDR3nt: TGCGCCAGCAGACCGTCCGCGGGATCGGGAAACACCATATATTTT
abundance: few; d_gene: .; j_gene: TRBJ1-1; v_gene: TRBV2; CDR3aa: CASSESIGPNTEAFF; CDR3nt: TGTGCCAGCAGTGAGAGTATTGGGCCGAACACTGAAGCTTTCTTT
abundance: .; d_gene: .; j_gene: TRBJ2-7; v_gene: TRBV3-1/TRBV3-2; CDR3aa: CASSQSGPHSYEQYF; CDR3nt: TGTGCCAGCAGCCAATCCGGGCCTCACTCCTACGAGCAGTACTTC
abundance: .; d_gene: TRBD2; j_gene: TRBJ2-3; v_gene: TRBV7-9; CDR3aa: CASSSAGGGTDTQYF; CDR3nt: TGTGCCAGCAGCTCAGCGGGAGGGGGCACAGATACGCAGTATTTT
abundance: .; d_gene: .; j_gene: TRBJ2-7; v_gene: TRBV5-1; CDR3aa: CASSLEVQGYEQYF; CDR3nt: TGCGCCAGCAGCTTGGAAGTACAGGGCTACGAGCAGTACTTC
abundance: .; d_gene: .; j_gene: TRBJ1-1; v_gene: TRBV7-7; CDR3aa: CASSLVEGTEAFF; CDR3nt: TGTGCCAGCAGCTTAGTGGAGGGCACTGAAGCTTTCTTT